The next 27 T cell receptor beta chains were all read from a single sample in a study of blood T cell repertoires in COVID-19. Data came from immunoSEQ multiplex PCR; TCRdb stores just in-frame clones and leaves some out. The sample contains 300,000 or so clones, roughly nine tenths of which appear only once. Sequenced material: PBMCs or T cells enriched from blood (not recorded which). All receptors derive from a woman in her 50s who had been exposed to COVID-19.

The chain carries TRBV10-3 and TRBJ1-5, with D possibly matching TRBD1 (5 bases). The V end lost 3 bases, the J end lost 6 bases, and 18 bases lay between the germline ends. The CDR3 contains 16 residues. Per the germline V gene, CDR1 is ENHRY and CDR2 is SYGVKD. The CDR3 coding sequence is TGTGCCATCAGTGAAGTCGGTTCAGGGTGGGGTCAGCCCCAGCATTTT. Translated, it gives CAISEVGSGWGQPQHF.

The chain is built from TRBV10-3 and TRBJ1-1; no firm D call. The length of the CDR3 is 14 residues. V lost 0 bases and J 5 bases, leaving 10 bases between the germline ends. The germline gives CDR1 ENHRY, CDR2 SYGVKD. Written as DNA, the CDR3 is TGTGCCATCAGTGAGTCCAGATCGCAGACTGAAGCTTTCTTT. Translated, it gives CAISESRSQTEAFF.

Here the CDR3 reads CASSLSTGAFYEQYF. DNA for the CDR3: TGCGCCAGCAGCTTATCGACAGGAGCCTTCTACGAGCAGTACTTC. The chain combines TRBV5-1 with TRBJ2-7; a possible D gene is TRBD1 (6 bases). CDR3 length: 15 amino acids. The germline V gene encodes CDR1 SGHRS and CDR2 YFSETQ. Deletions cut 2 bases from V and 3 bases from J, with 15 bases between.

This clone was counted once. The genes are TRBV25-1 and TRBJ1-1, with 9 bases aligning to TRBD1. Looked up from germline, CDR1 is MGHDK and CDR2 is SYGVNS. This CDR3 is built from 13 residues. The V and J ends lost 7 bases and 7 bases, in that order; junction bases with no gene match: 7. CDR3 bases: TGTGCCAGCATTGGACAGGGGAAAATTGAAGCTTTCTTT. Translating it yields CASIGQGKIEAFF.

The chain employs TRBV27 and TRBJ2-5; 8 bases line up with TRBD1. V was pared by 7 bases and J by 2 bases, with 9 bases of the junction left unmatched. The CDR3 consists of 15 residues. CDR1 and CDR2 from the germline V gene are MNHEY and SMNVEV (reference sequence). In nucleotides, the CDR3 is TGTGCCAGCAAAAAGGACAGGGTAATGCAAGAGACCCAGTACTTC. Translation: CASKKDRVMQETQYF.

The rearrangement uses TRBV11-2 and TRBJ2-1, with D perhaps matching TRBD1 (5 bases). Trimming removed 5 bases from V and 7 bases from J, with 9 bases in between. Germline V lookup: CDR1 SGHAT, CDR2 FQNNGV. The CDR3 contains 12 residues. CDR3 DNA: TGTGCCAGCAGCCCAAGACAGAATGAGCAGTTCTTC. It specifies CASSPRQNEQFF.

The chain uses TRBV18 and TRBJ1-1; TRBD1 is a possible D gene (6 bases). In germline, CDR1 is KGHSH, CDR2 LQKENI. This CDR3 comprises 14 residues. V shed 6 bases and J shed 5 bases, with 16 bases lying between them. DNA of the CDR3: TGTGCCAGCTCCCTGGGGGGGCGCAGGACTGAAGCTTTCTTT. Amino acid sequence: CASSLGGRRTEAFF.

The rearrangement links TRBV27 to TRBJ2-1; 7 bases line up with TRBD2. This CDR3 spans 13 amino acids. Germline lookup yields CDR1 MNHEY and CDR2 SMNVEV (reference sequence). Trimming took 1 base from V and 7 from J; bases not matched to a gene: 1. Here the CDR3 reads CASSLYGGNEQFF. CDR3 in DNA: TGTGCCAGCAGTTTATACGGGGGGAATGAGCAGTTCTTC.

The chain has TRBV19 and TRBJ2-7; TRBD1 matches at 12 bases. V shed 5 bases, J shed 6 bases, and the junction held 8 bases outside the gene matches. Germline V gives CDR1 LNHDA, CDR2 SQIVND (reference sequence). The CDR3 has 15 residues. CDR3 nucleotides: TGTGCCAGTAGTCCGGGACAGGGGGCGTCCCGCGAGCAGTACTTC. It yields the protein CASSPGQGASREQYF. The full variable domain, rest sourced from reference TRBV19 and TRBJ2-7, is DGGITQSPKYLFRKEGQNVTLSCEQNLNHDAMYWYRQDPGQGLRLIYYSQIVNDFQKGDIAEGYSVSREKKESFPLTVTSAQKNPTAFYLCASSPGQGASREQYFGPGTRLTVT.

This clone was counted a single time. The junction shows a germline mismatch at one end, possibly a read error. V gene TRBV7-7 combines with J gene TRBJ2-2, with TRBD1 matching 8 bases. Germline V CDR1 and CDR2: SSHAT, FNYEAQ (reference sequence). The CDR3 contains 15 residues. CDR3 nucleotides: TGTGCTAGCAGCTTAGACCCAGGGGGCTCCGGGGAGCTGTTTTTT. It specifies CASSLDPGGSGELFF. Variable domain in full (rest from reference TRBV7-7 and TRBJ2-2): GAGVSQSPRYKVTKRGQDVTLRCDPISSHATLYWYQQALGQGPEFLTYFNYEAQPDKSGLPSDRFSAERPEGSISTLTIQRTEQRDSAMYRCASSLDPGGSGELFFGEGSRLTVL.

The rearrangement links TRBV7-2 to TRBJ2-5; unclear D gene. The CDR3 extends over 11 amino acids. The V end was cut by 5 bases, the J end by 3 bases, with 4 bases between. Germline lookup yields CDR1 SGHTA and CDR2 FQGNSA. The CDR3 is CASSLKETQYF. The CDR3 DNA is TGTGCCAGCAGCCTTAAAGAGACCCAGTACTTC.

The chain carries TRBV7-9 and TRBJ1-6, with 9 bases lining up with TRBD1. CDR1 and CDR2 from the germline V gene are SEHNR and FQNEAQ (reference sequence). Germline trimming cut 5 bases from V and 8 bases from J; bases unmatched to any gene: 7. The length of the CDR3 is 15 residues. Here the CDR3 reads CASSPQGAGDSPLHF. The DNA of the CDR3 is TGTGCCAGCAGCCCACAGGGGGCTGGGGATTCACCCCTCCACTTT.

The chain uses TRBV11-3 and TRBJ2-1, with TRBD2 as a possible D gene (5 bases). The V end lost 6 bases, the J end lost 9 bases, and 18 bases lay between the germline ends. Germline V gene data show CDR1 as SGHNT and CDR2 as YENEEA. CDR3 length: 14 amino acids. The CDR3 here is CASSPGGTAGEQFF. The CDR3 DNA follows: TGTGCCAGCAGTCCTGGCGGTACGGCGGGTGAGCAGTTCTTC.

In this sample, this clone turned up a few times. V is TRBV7-9 and J is TRBJ2-3, with 8 bases that match TRBD2. The CDR3 sequence is 17 residues long. J lost 4 bases, V lost 0 bases, and 9 bases had no gene match. From germline, CDR1 is SEHNR and CDR2 FQNEAQ (reference sequence). CDR3 amino acids: CASSLAAGGDLSDTQYF. The CDR3 DNA reads TGTGCCAGCAGCTTAGCGGCGGGGGGCGACCTTTCAGATACGCAGTATTTT.

The rearrangement joins TRBV2 to TRBJ2-7; TRBD1 aligns across 7 bases. Losses at the gene ends were 6 bases for V and 4 bases for J; bases not matched to a gene: 12. CDR3 length equals 15 residues. Germline CDR1 SNHLY, CDR2 FYNNEI. The CDR3 region has the DNA TGTGCCAGCAGAAAAGACAGGGTTCTAGAGTACGAGCAGTACTTC. Its protein is CASRKDRVLEYEQYF.

This rearrangement joins TRBV12-3 or TRBV12-4 to TRBJ2-7; 9 nucleotides match TRBD1. The CDR3 consists of 13 residues. The V gene end was trimmed by 8 bases and the J gene end by 2 bases; junction bases not matched to a gene: 4. Here the CDR3 DNA reads TGTGCCAGCGGCCGGGACAGGGCCTACGAGCAGTACTTC. It specifies CASGRDRAYEQYF.

This clone has more than one count but fewer than ten. The chain employs TRBV29-1 and TRBJ1-1, with 9 positions matching TRBD1. Germline lookup yields CDR1 SQVTM and CDR2 ANQGSEA. V lost 7 bases, J lost 4 bases, and 4 bases stayed unmatched. This CDR3 comprises 12 residues. The CDR3 DNA reads as TGCAGCGCGGGGGACAGGGCCACTGAAGCTTTCTTT. Translated, it gives CSAGDRATEAFF.

The chain carries TRBV5-4 and TRBJ1-1; no clear D. This CDR3 spans 15 amino acids. Looked up from germline, CDR1 is SGHNT and CDR2 is YYREEE (reference sequence). Trimming cost V 0 bases and J 2 bases, with 11 bases left between them. The CDR3 loop reads CASSLGRERNTEAFF. In DNA form, the CDR3 reads TGTGCCAGCAGCTTGGGGAGGGAACGTAACACTGAAGCTTTCTTT.

The chain joins TRBV19 to TRBJ1-5; 10 nucleotides align to TRBD1. CDR1 LNHDA and CDR2 SQIVND come from the germline V gene (reference sequence). The CDR3 consists of 15 residues. J gave up 4 bases and V 6 bases, and 6 bases lay outside the gene matches. This CDR3 is CASSPTGGRNQPQHF. In DNA, the CDR3 is TGTGCCAGTAGCCCGACAGGGGGCCGGAATCAGCCCCAGCATTTT.

The chain has TRBV7-9 and TRBJ1-4; TRBD1 is a possible D gene (6 bases). CDR3 length: 15 residues. The V gene's germline CDR1 is SEHNR and CDR2 FQNEAQ (reference sequence). The germline V and J ends were trimmed by 1 base and 4 bases, with 10 bases remaining between them. The CDR3 bases are TGTGCCAGCAGCTTAGAGACAGGTCTTAATGAAAAACTGTTTTTT. This codes for CASSLETGLNEKLFF.

CDR3 in DNA: TGCGCCAGCACCAAGGATGGGGCAGTTAATGAAAAACTGTTTTTT. This codes for CASTKDGAVNEKLFF. This chain links TRBV5-1 with TRBJ1-4; TRBD1 is a possible D gene (5 bases). With 6 bases removed from V and 4 bases from J, the gap between germline ends came to 16 bases. The CDR3 sequence is 15 residues long. Germline CDR1 SGHRS, CDR2 YFSETQ.

This chain joins TRBV11-2 and TRBJ2-1, with 13 bases identical to TRBD2. V trimming: 0 bases; J trimming: 9 bases; junction bases outside the gene matches: 5. In germline, CDR1 is SGHAT, CDR2 FQNNGV. The CDR3 totals 16 residues. The CDR3 DNA follows: TGTGCCAGCAGCTTAGACGGACTAGCGGGGGTTGGTGAGCAGTTCTTC. It yields the protein CASSLDGLAGVGEQFF.

This clone was observed once. The J gene is TRBJ1-1, the V gene TRBV28; TRBD1 matches at 9 bases. The CDR3 length is 15 residues. V shed 8 bases and J 0 bases; nucleotides not matched to a gene: 7. The V gene's germline CDR1 is MDHEN and CDR2 SYDVKM. The CDR3 bases are TGTGCCAGCCCCCCACAGGGGGCTTTGAACACTGAAGCTTTCTTT. Its protein product is CASPPQGALNTEAFF.

The rearrangement links TRBV7-2 to TRBJ1-3; a possible D gene is TRBD1 (5 bases). From germline, CDR1 is SGHTA and CDR2 FQGNSA. The CDR3 totals 15 residues. Trimming took 2 bases from V and 3 from J, leaving 11 bases between them. This chain's CDR3 is CASSLYGAVGNTIYF. In nucleotides, the CDR3 is TGTGCCAGCAGCTTATATGGGGCTGTTGGAAACACCATATATTTT.

The CDR3 loop reads CASSLAAGQGAEQYF. DNA for the CDR3: TGCGCCAGCAGCTTGGCTGCTGGACAGGGGGCCGAGCAGTACTTC. The chain has TRBV5-1 and TRBJ2-7, with 11 bases identical to TRBD1. This CDR3 contains 15 residues. Germline lookup yields CDR1 SGHRS and CDR2 YFSETQ. Germline trimming cut 0 bases from V and 6 bases from J; bases unmatched to any gene: 5.

The chain joins TRBV25-1 to TRBJ2-1; D gene unclear. CDR1 and CDR2 from the germline V gene are MGHDK and SYGVNS. This CDR3 spans 12 amino acids. V was clipped by 0 bases and J by 11 bases, with 8 bases between them. The CDR3 nucleotides read TGTGCCAGCAGTGAATACTCCAACAAGCAGTTCTTC. Its protein is CASSEYSNKQFF.

This chain connects TRBV5-6 to TRBJ1-2; TRBD1 might be the D (5 bases). CDR1 is SGHDT and CDR2 is YYEEEE in the germline V gene. Trimming took 6 bases from V and 3 from J, leaving 12 bases between them. This CDR3 spans 13 amino acids. The CDR3 DNA reads TGTGCCAGCACCACTGGACAATACTATGGCTACACCTTC. It translates to CASTTGQYYGYTF.